This T cell receptor (beta chain) was obtained from a study of spatial heterogeneity in lung cancer. Background on the study: PBMC samples from follow-up, when available, were sequenced at a median of approximately 24 months post-resection. Study-wide results and limits: At tumor resection, ubiquitous expanded TCRs were detected in blood more often than later.

There are many counts of this clonotype. No antigen is known for it. Germline CDR1 and CDR2: DFQATT and SNEGSKA (reference sequence). Trimming took 0 bases from V and 2 from J, leaving 14 bases between them. CDR3 size: 16 residues. TCRdb re-called the 5' RACE reads through MiXCR, storing one row per CDR3 protein. Among 95,000 to 130,000 distinct CDR3 sequences listed, 12% were seen once. The time point was: blood at routine non-recurrence follow-up after resection. Tumor, nontumor lung or frozen PBMC supplied whole RNA that was sequenced unsorted. This sequence was found in a male donor with early-stage non-small cell lung cancer. The sample consisted of PBMCs, taken at follow-up. The J gene is TRBJ2-1, the V gene TRBV20-1; D unresolved. As DNA, the CDR3 is TGCAGTGCTAGAGATCCTGGGCAGTCGACCTACAATGAGCAGTTCTTC. This encodes CSARDPGQSTYNEQFF.